This T cell receptor (beta chain) was profiled in a study of blood T cell repertoires in COVID-19. Across the study: Whether acute or convalescent, the COVID-19 samples came from the United States, Italy and Spain. PBMCs, B-cell-depleted T cells, or T cells were the source of the cDNA or gDNA that made up the material.

In the original processing: Reference gene primer amplification gave nucleated cell count estimates. The protocol was immunoSEQ multiplex PCR, while the TCRdb copy is restricted to in-frame clones and leaves out a portion. The V and J calls and clone size were taken over from that table, and D and trimming were inferred from the DNA. The data show about 170,000 clones, with more than 70% seen just once and less than 20% held by the top ten. The receptor comes from a woman in her 70s who had recovered from COVID-19. The sample consisted of peripheral blood.

CDR3 in amino acids: CASSIWPLREVRNEQFF. The CDR3 nucleotides are TGTGCCAGTAGTATCTGGCCCCTGCGGGAGGTACGCAATGAGCAGTTCTTC. The chain carries TRBV19 and TRBJ2-1, with 8 nucleotides matching TRBD2. J lost 6 bases, V lost 3 bases, and 13 bases had no gene match. The CDR3 is 17 amino acids. The germline gives CDR1 LNHDA, CDR2 SQIVND (reference sequence).